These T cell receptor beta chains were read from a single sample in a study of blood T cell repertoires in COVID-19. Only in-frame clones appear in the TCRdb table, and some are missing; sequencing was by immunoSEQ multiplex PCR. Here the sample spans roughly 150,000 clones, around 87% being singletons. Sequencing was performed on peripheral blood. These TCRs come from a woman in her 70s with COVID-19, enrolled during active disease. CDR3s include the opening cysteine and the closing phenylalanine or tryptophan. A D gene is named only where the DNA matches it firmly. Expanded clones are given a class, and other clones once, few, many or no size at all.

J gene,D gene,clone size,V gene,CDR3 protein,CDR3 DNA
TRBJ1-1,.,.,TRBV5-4,CASSLFTGNLAEAFF,TGTGCCAGCAGCTTGTTCACAGGAAATCTGGCTGAAGCTTTCTTT
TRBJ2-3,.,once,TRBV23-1,CASTGESSTDTQYF,TGCGCCAGCACGGGAGAGAGTAGCACAGATACGCAGTATTTT
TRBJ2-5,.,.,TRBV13,CASSLVPASQETQYF,TGTGCCAGCAGCTTAGTTCCGGCTAGCCAAGAGACCCAGTACTTC
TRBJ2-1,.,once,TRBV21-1,CASSNRAPCEQFF,TGTGCCAGCAGCAACCGCGCCCCGTGCGAGCAGTTCTTC
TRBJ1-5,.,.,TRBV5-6,CASSLADGQFGFNQPQHF,TGTGCCAGCAGCTTGGCCGATGGACAGTTCGGGTTCAATCAGCCCCAGCATTTT
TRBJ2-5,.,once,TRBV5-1,CASSPNGQETQYF,TGCGCCAGCAGCCCCAACGGTCAAGAGACCCAGTACTTC
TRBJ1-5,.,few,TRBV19,CASSMETVYQPQHF,TGTGCCAGTAGTATGGAGACAGTTTATCAGCCCCAGCATTTT
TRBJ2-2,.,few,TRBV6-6,CASNPRDFGNTGELFF,TGTGCCAGCAATCCCCGGGACTTCGGAAACACCGGGGAGCTGTTTTTT
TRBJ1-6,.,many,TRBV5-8,CASSLRDTSSYNSPLHF,TGTGCCAGCAGCCTCCGGGACACTAGCTCCTATAATTCACCCCTCCACTTT
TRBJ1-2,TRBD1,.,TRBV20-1,CSASGRTGDGYTF,TGCAGTGCTAGTGGCAGGACAGGAGATGGCTACACCTTC
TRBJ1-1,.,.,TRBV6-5,CASTGGGLGDTEAFF,TGTGCCAGCACTGGGGGAGGCCTCGGGGACACTGAAGCTTTCTTT
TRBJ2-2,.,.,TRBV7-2,CASSLGRGNTGELFF,TGTGCCAGCAGCTTAGGGAGGGGGAACACCGGGGAGCTGTTTTTT
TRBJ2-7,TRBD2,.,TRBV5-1,CASSFSGGASYEQYF,TGCGCCAGCAGCTTTAGCGGGGGGGCCTCCTACGAGCAGTACTTC
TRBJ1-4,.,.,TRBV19,CASSISPGSNREKLFF,TGTGCCAGTAGTATATCTCCAGGATCCAATCGTGAAAAACTGTTTTTT
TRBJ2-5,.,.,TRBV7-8,CASSLGNRNLQETQYF,TGTGCCAGCAGCTTAGGGAACAGAAACCTCCAAGAGACCCAGTACTTC
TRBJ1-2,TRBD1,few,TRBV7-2,CASSLRQGSDGYTF,TGTGCCAGCAGCTTAAGACAGGGGAGTGATGGCTACACCTTC
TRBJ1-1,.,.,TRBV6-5,CASRDRGGTEAFF,TGTGCCAGCAGAGACCGGGGGGGGACTGAAGCTTTCTTT
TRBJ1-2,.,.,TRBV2,CASEDNYGGYTF,TGTGCCAGCGAGGACAACTATGGGGGCTACACCTTC
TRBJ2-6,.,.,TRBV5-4,CASSPGKAQYTLGGANVLTF,TGTGCCAGCAGCCCCGGGAAGGCGCAATACACTCTGGGGGGGGCCAACGTCCTGACTTTC
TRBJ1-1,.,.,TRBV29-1,CSASYGLFTEAFF,TGCAGCGCATCTTATGGACTCTTCACTGAAGCTTTCTTT
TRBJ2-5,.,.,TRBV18,CASSPTGRETQYF,TGTGCCAGCTCGCCCACAGGGCGGGAGACCCAGTACTTC
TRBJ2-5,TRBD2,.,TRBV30,CAWRAGIETQYF,TGTGCCTGGAGAGCGGGGATTGAGACCCAGTACTTC
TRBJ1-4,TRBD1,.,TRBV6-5,CASRRTGGGNEKLFF,TGTGCCAGCAGAAGGACAGGGGGTGGAAATGAAAAACTGTTTTTT
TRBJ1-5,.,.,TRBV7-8,CASSLPSGVGNQPQHF,TGTGCCAGCAGCTTACCATCAGGGGTGGGAAATCAGCCCCAGCATTTT
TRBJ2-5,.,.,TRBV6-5,CASSGSRKTQYF,TGTGCCAGCTCAGGCAGCAGAAAGACCCAGTACTTC
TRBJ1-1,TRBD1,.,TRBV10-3,CAISEPTGTGMNTEAFF,TGTGCCATCAGTGAGCCAACCGGGACAGGGATGAACACTGAAGCTTTCTTT
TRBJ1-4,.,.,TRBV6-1,CASSEISRGNEKLFF,TGTGCCAGCAGTGAAATAAGTCGGGGGAATGAAAAACTGTTTTTT